The 30 T cell receptor beta chains in this list originate from one sample, sequenced in a study of T cell repertoires in cytomegalovirus infection. These receptors lack a known antigen. Each CDR3 protein is one row after TCRdb ran MiXCR on the reads. This table holds around 81,000 distinct CDR3 sequences, 35% to 50% found once. This specimen was CD8+ T cells from cultured PBMCs, taken from culture after CMV antigen stimulation. Receptor source: a human donor in good health (CMV status not recorded). Some clones in this sample may be carry-over from other donors' samples.

This clonotype came up many times. The rearrangement uses TRBV6-5 and TRBJ1-6; the match to TRBD1 covers 8 bases. V lost 2 bases to trimming and J lost 10 bases; unmatched junction nucleotides: 7. CDR1 and CDR2 from the germline V gene are MNHEY and SVGAGI. This CDR3 has 15 amino acids. The CDR3 sequence: CASSYEGRGRSPLHF. DNA of the CDR3: TGTGCCAGCAGTTACGAAGGCAGGGGGCGATCACCCCTCCACTTT.

This chain uses TRBV28 with TRBJ2-2, with D perhaps TRBD1 (6 bases). Germline V gene lookup returns CDR1 MDHEN and CDR2 SYDVKM. The CDR3 is made up of 14 amino acids. With 6 bases removed from V and 0 bases from J, the gap between germline ends came to 8 bases. CDR3 sequence reads: CASRDSSNTGELFF. The CDR3 DNA follows: TGTGCCAGCAGGGACAGTTCGAACACCGGGGAGCTGTTTTTT.

This rearrangement joins TRBV7-4 to TRBJ2-3, with D hard to call. CDR1 SGHVT and CDR2 SQSDAQ come from the germline V gene. The CDR3 has 16 amino acids. V lost 6 bases and J lost 5, with 21 bases in between. The CDR3 sequence is CASSYLLTGSGDTQYF. Here the CDR3 DNA reads TGTGCCAGCAGTTACCTACTGACGGGTTCGGGAGATACGCAGTATTTT. Using reference TRBV7-4 and TRBJ2-3 for the parts outside the CDR3, the full variable domain is GAGVSQSPRYKVAKRGRDVALRCDSISGHVTLYWYRQTLGQGSEVLTYSQSDAQRDKSGRPSGRFSAERPERSVSTLKIQRTEQGDSAVYLCASSYLLTGSGDTQYFGPGTRLTVL.

Many counts were recorded for this clonotype. The genes are TRBV6-5 and TRBJ1-4, with unresolved D. In germline, CDR1 is MNHEY, CDR2 SVGAGI. V was cut by 0 bases and J by 5 bases, with 10 bases left in between. This CDR3 is 15 amino acids long. The CDR3 loop is CASSYSGSRNEKLFF. The CDR3 DNA is TGTGCCAGCAGTTACTCCGGCAGTAGAAATGAAAAACTGTTTTTT.

This clonotype was observed a few times. The chain employs TRBV19 and TRBJ1-5; 7 bases are shared with TRBD1. CDR1 and CDR2 (germline): LNHDA, SQIVND (reference sequence). The V segment lost 3 bases and the J segment 2 bases; nucleotides outside the gene matches: 1. This CDR3 is built from 14 residues. The CDR3, as DNA: TGTGCCAGTAGTATGGGACAGCGCAATCAGCCCCAGCATTTT. Translating it yields CASSMGQRNQPQHF. The whole variable domain, remainder taken from reference TRBV19 and TRBJ1-5, is DGGITQSPKYLFRKEGQNVTLSCEQNLNHDAMYWYRQDPGQGLRLIYYSQIVNDFQKGDIAEGYSVSREKKESFPLTVTSAQKNPTAFYLCASSMGQRNQPQHFGDGTRLSIL.

J is TRBJ1-5 and V is TRBV6-2 or TRBV6-3; the D is unclear. CDR1 is MNHEY and CDR2 is SVGEGT in the germline V gene. This CDR3 is built from 15 residues. The V and J ends lost 2 bases and 3 bases respectively, with 11 bases between them. This CDR3 is CASSYVQANNQPQHF. In nucleotides, the CDR3 is TGTGCCAGCAGTTACGTGCAGGCAAACAATCAGCCCCAGCATTTT.

This clonotype was seen only a few times. This rearrangement joins TRBV7-8 to TRBJ2-1, with D tentatively TRBD1 (5 bases). The germline V gene has CDR1 SGHVS and CDR2 FQNEAQ. The CDR3 sequence is 16 residues long. With 1 base removed from V and 9 bases from J, the gap between germline ends came to 19 bases. CDR3 bases: TGTGCCAGCAGCTTAGTTATTAGGGGAAGACATGGTGAGCAGTTCTTC. Protein sequence: CASSLVIRGRHGEQFF.

This clonotype was counted a few times. This sequence joins TRBV27 and TRBJ2-5; D uncertain. The CDR3 runs to 12 residues. CDR1 and CDR2 (germline): MNHEY, SMNVEV (reference sequence). V lost 0 bases to trimming and J lost 5 bases, with 4 bases between them. DNA for the CDR3: TGTGCCAGCAGTTTATCGGGGGAGACCCAGTACTTC. It translates to CASSLSGETQYF.

This chain uses TRBV27 with TRBJ2-5; weak D call: TRBD2 (7 bases). Germline V gives CDR1 MNHEY, CDR2 SMNVEV (reference sequence). Trimming shortened V by 7 bases and J by 0 bases, and 21 bases separated the two germline ends. The CDR3 is 17 amino acids. The CDR3 is CASKDHAGATDQETQYF. CDR3 nucleotide sequence: TGTGCCAGCAAAGATCACGCGGGGGCTACCGACCAAGAGACCCAGTACTTC.

V usage is TRBV12-3 or TRBV12-4 and J usage is TRBJ2-2; tentatively, D is TRBD1 or TRBD2 (6 bases each). The CDR3 spans 15 residues. The V gene lost 3 bases and the J gene lost 5 bases, with 13 bases spanning the gap. The chain's CDR3 is CASSFGGQMTGELFF. CDR3 sequence (DNA): TGTGCCAGCAGTTTTGGGGGGCAAATGACCGGGGAGCTGTTTTTT.

In its sample, this clonotype was seen a few times. The chain is built from TRBV6-2 or TRBV6-3 and TRBJ2-3; 14 positions match TRBD2. Per germline, CDR1 MNHEY and CDR2 SVGEGT. V dropped 5 bases and J dropped 4; count of bases not matched to a gene: 14. CDR3 length equals 19 residues. The chain's CDR3 is CASSQIRWTSGGYSDTQYF. The CDR3 DNA reads as TGTGCCAGCAGTCAAATCCGGTGGACTAGCGGGGGGTATTCAGATACGCAGTATTTT.

The table lists this clonotype with a few counts. V and J are TRBV6-1 and TRBJ2-3, with 11 positions matching TRBD2. With 2 bases clipped from V and 2 bases from J, the junction kept 6 bases outside the gene matches. The CDR3 sequence is 17 residues long. From germline, CDR1 is MNHNS and CDR2 SASEGT. CDR3 sequence (DNA): TGTGCCAGCAGTGAACTAGCGGGGGGCCAATCCACAGATACGCAGTATTTT. Amino acid sequence: CASSELAGGQSTDTQYF.

CDR3 region: CATSREGRGIDTQYF. The CDR3 DNA is TGTGCCACCAGCAGAGAGGGCCGGGGAATAGATACGCAGTATTTT. The rearrangement links TRBV15 to TRBJ2-3, with D tentatively TRBD2 (5 bases). Germline V gives CDR1 LNHNV, CDR2 YYDKDF (reference sequence). The CDR3 length is 15 residues. V lost 0 bases, J lost 5 bases, and 12 bases lay in between.

In this sample, this clonotype turned up many times. The V call is TRBV7-6, the J call TRBJ2-5, with D hard to call. CDR1 is SGHVS, CDR2 FNYEAQ, per germline. This CDR3 has 14 residues. V lost 7 bases and J lost 5, with 17 bases in between. This CDR3 is CASNGEAVRETQYF. The CDR3 DNA is TGTGCCAGCAACGGAGAGGCGGTTCGGGAGACCCAGTACTTC.

The rearrangement uses TRBV15 and TRBJ1-5, with 7 bases aligning to TRBD1. CDR1 LNHNV and CDR2 YYDKDF come from the germline V gene (reference sequence). The CDR3 is 15 residues long. The J segment lost 5 bases and the V segment lost 0 bases, leaving 4 bases of the junction unmatched. The CDR3 region has the DNA TGTGCCACCAGCAGAGATAGGGGGCCGGATCAGCCCCAGCATTTT. Translated: CATSRDRGPDQPQHF.

This clonotype was counted many times. This chain connects TRBV7-2 to TRBJ1-6; D call uncertain. The germline V gene encodes CDR1 SGHTA and CDR2 FQGNSA. This CDR3 has 16 amino acids. With 1 base removed from V and 4 bases from J, the gap between germline ends came to 11 bases. CDR3 protein: CASSLVMIKYNSPLHF. CDR3 in DNA: TGTGCCAGCAGCTTAGTTATGATTAAATATAATTCACCCCTCCACTTT.

The chain couples TRBV4-1 to TRBJ2-3, with D uncertain. Germline V gene sequence: CDR1 MGHRA, CDR2 YSYEKL. Trimming removed 6 bases at V and 6 bases at J, with 10 bases between. The CDR3 consists of 12 residues. The CDR3 region is CASRGAQDTQYF. In nucleotides, the CDR3 is TGCGCCAGCAGGGGCGCACAGGATACGCAGTATTTT.

The rearrangement links TRBV7-2 to TRBJ2-5, with D possibly matching TRBD1 (6 bases). Looked up from germline, CDR1 is SGHTA and CDR2 is FQGNSA. Trimming left V 5 bases short and J 5 bases short, with 12 bases between. The CDR3 covers 13 residues. The CDR3 DNA follows: TGTGCCAGCAGCAACAGGGTTGCGGAGACCCAGTACTTC. Amino acid sequence: CASSNRVAETQYF.

The chain has TRBV7-9 and TRBJ1-6; no reliable D call. Trimming cost V 5 bases and J 9 bases, with 14 bases left between them. The germline gives CDR1 SEHNR, CDR2 FQNEAQ (reference sequence). The CDR3 is 14 amino acids. The CDR3, as DNA: TGTGCCAGCAGCCCGGACGGGTGGGGTTCACCCCTCCACTTT. It encodes CASSPDGWGSPLHF.

This clonotype was recorded a few times. The CDR3: CASSSLALAGDADTQYF. CDR3 DNA sequence: TGTGCCAGCAGCTCCCTCGCTCTAGCGGGGGATGCAGATACGCAGTATTTT. V and J are TRBV7-8 and TRBJ2-3; 10 nucleotides agree with TRBD2. Germline CDR1 reads SGHVS; CDR2 reads FQNEAQ. The ends lost 4 bases at V and 4 bases at J; junction bases unmatched: 11. This CDR3 comprises 17 residues.

A few counts support this clonotype. The chain couples TRBV12-3 or TRBV12-4 to TRBJ2-7; a possible D gene is TRBD1 (6 bases). The CDR3 totals 13 residues. The germline V and J ends were trimmed by 7 bases and 2 bases, with 12 bases remaining between them. Written as DNA, the CDR3 is TGTGCCAGCAACAACAGGGACACCTACGAGCAGTACTTC. It is translated as CASNNRDTYEQYF.

The CDR3 reads CASSHLKGPTRGSPLHF. The CDR3 DNA reads as TGTGCCAGCAGCCACTTAAAGGGCCCAACAAGAGGTTCACCCCTCCACTTT. The chain links TRBV7-6 to TRBJ1-6; no clear D gene. Trimming took 5 bases from V and 9 from J, leaving 23 bases between them. The CDR3 contains 17 residues. Looked up from germline, CDR1 is SGHVS and CDR2 is FNYEAQ.

In its sample, this clonotype was seen a few times. The chain links TRBV12-3 or TRBV12-4 to TRBJ2-7; D is possibly TRBD1 (6 bases). Trimming pared 6 bases from V and 3 bases from J, leaving 12 bases between. The CDR3 has 13 amino acids. The CDR3 DNA follows: TGTGCCAGCAGCCTCGGGACAATCTACGAGCAGTACTTC. Its translation is CASSLGTIYEQYF.

The rearrangement joins TRBV12-3 or TRBV12-4 to TRBJ2-5, with 9 nucleotides matching TRBD2. The CDR3 covers 15 residues. J was trimmed by 6 bases and V by 4 bases; bases with no gene match: 9. The CDR3 DNA reads TGTGCCAGCAGTTCCGGGACTAGCCTTTCGAAGACCCAGTACTTC. Residues: CASSSGTSLSKTQYF.

This clonotype was recorded many times. CDR3 protein: CASSLGLPASYEQYF. CDR3 nucleotide sequence: TGTGCCAGCAGCTTAGGACTGCCAGCCTCCTACGAGCAGTACTTC. This chain joins TRBV7-2 and TRBJ2-7; D is unresolved. Trimming left V 1 base short and J 0 bases short, with 10 bases between. The CDR3 spans 15 residues. Germline V gene data show CDR1 as SGHTA and CDR2 as FQGNSA.

The CDR3 nucleotides are TGTGCTAGTGGTCCCCCGCCACGGATACTATATAGCAATCAGCCCCAGCATTTT. Its translation: CASGPPPRILYSNQPQHF. The V and J genes are TRBV12-5 and TRBJ1-5; D unclear. CDR3 length: 18 amino acids. Germline CDR1 reads LGHNT; CDR2 reads FRNRAP. V was pared by 5 bases and J by 0 bases, with 20 bases between.

This clonotype has a handful of counts. This rearrangement joins TRBV5-1 to TRBJ1-2, with 8 bases that match TRBD1. Germline V gene data show CDR1 as SGHRS and CDR2 as YFSETQ. With V trimmed by 4 bases and J by 0 bases, 2 bases remained unmatched. The CDR3 totals 14 residues. CDR3: CASSVTGANYGYTF. DNA of the CDR3: TGCGCCAGCAGCGTGACAGGGGCTAACTATGGCTACACCTTC.

The chain has TRBV5-4 and TRBJ2-7; 8 bases map to TRBD1. The CDR3 sequence is 13 residues long. The ends lost 4 bases at V and 5 bases at J; junction bases unmatched: 5. The germline gives CDR1 SGHNT, CDR2 YYREEE (reference sequence). The CDR3 DNA reads TGTGCCAGCAGCCGCCCGGACAGGGACGAGCAGTACTTC. Its translation is CASSRPDRDEQYF.

The V and J genes are TRBV6-2 or TRBV6-3 and TRBJ2-1; 12 bases are shared with TRBD2. CDR1 and CDR2 from the germline V gene are MNHEY and SVGEGT. The V and J ends lost 2 bases and 10 bases, in that order; junction bases with no gene match: 3. This CDR3 region has 14 residues. The DNA of the CDR3 is TGTGCCAGCAGTTACCTAGCGGGGGGGCCAGAGCAGTTCTTC. Its translation is CASSYLAGGPEQFF.

There are a few counts of this clonotype. The V call is TRBV7-6, the J call TRBJ2-3; D uncertain. The V gene lost 0 bases and the J gene lost 4 bases, with 8 bases spanning the gap. The CDR3 loop spans 14 amino acids. Germline V lookup: CDR1 SGHVS, CDR2 FNYEAQ. The CDR3 sequence is CASSLARGSDTQYF. CDR3 in DNA: TGTGCCAGCAGCTTAGCTAGAGGCTCAGATACGCAGTATTTT.